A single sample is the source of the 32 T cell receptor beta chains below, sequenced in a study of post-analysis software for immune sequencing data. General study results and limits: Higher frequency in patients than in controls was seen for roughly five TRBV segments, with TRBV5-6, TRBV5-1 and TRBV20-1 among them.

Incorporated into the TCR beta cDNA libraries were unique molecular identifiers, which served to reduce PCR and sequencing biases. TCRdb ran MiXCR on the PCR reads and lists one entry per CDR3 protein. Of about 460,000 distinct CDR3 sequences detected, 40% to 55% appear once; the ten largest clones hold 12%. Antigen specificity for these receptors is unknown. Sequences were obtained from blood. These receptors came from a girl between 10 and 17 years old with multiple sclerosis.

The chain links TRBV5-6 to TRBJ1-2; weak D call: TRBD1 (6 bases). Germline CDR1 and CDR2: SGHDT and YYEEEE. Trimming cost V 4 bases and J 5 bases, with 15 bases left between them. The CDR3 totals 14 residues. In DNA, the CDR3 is TGTGCCAGCAGCCTCCCCGGGACACCATATGGCTACACCTTC. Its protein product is CASSLPGTPYGYTF.

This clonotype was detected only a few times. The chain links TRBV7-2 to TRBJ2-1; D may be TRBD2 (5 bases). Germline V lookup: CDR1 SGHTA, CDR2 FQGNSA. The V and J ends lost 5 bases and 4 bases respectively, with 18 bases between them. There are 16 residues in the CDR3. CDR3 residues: CASSPFGVRGYNEQFF. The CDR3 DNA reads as TGTGCCAGCAGCCCCTTTGGCGTTCGAGGGTACAATGAGCAGTTCTTC.

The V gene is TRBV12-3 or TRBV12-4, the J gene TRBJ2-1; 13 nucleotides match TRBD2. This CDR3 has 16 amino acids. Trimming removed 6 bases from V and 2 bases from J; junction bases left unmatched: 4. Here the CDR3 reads CASRPTSGRAYNEQFF. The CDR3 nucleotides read TGTGCCAGCAGACCAACTAGCGGGAGGGCCTACAATGAGCAGTTCTTC.

CDR3 sequence (DNA): TGTGCCACCAGCAGTTTGGCGAACAAATACAATGAGCAGTTCTTC. This codes for CATSSLANKYNEQFF. V gene TRBV15 combines with J gene TRBJ2-1, with unresolved D. Germline values: CDR1 LNHNV, CDR2 YYDKDF (reference sequence). The CDR3 runs 15 residues. The V end was cut by 3 bases, the J end by 4 bases, with 13 bases between. Supplemented by reference TRBV15 and TRBJ2-1, the full variable domain reads DAMVIQNPRYQVTQFGKPVTLSCSQTLNHNVMYWYQQKSSQAPKLLFHYYDKDFNNEADTPDNFQSRRPNTSFCFLDIRSPGLGDTAMYLCATSSLANKYNEQFFGPGTRLTVL.

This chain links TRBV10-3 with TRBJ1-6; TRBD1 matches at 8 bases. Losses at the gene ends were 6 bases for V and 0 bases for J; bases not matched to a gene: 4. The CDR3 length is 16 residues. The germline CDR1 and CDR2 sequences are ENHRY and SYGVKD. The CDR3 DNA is TGTGCCATCAGCCCAGGACAGGGCTCCTATAATTCACCCCTCCACTTT. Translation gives CAISPGQGSYNSPLHF.

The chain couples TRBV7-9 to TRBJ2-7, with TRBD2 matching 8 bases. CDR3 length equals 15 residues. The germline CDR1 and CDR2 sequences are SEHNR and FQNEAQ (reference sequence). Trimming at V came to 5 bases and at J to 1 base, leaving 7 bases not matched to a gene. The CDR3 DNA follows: TGTGCCAGCAGCCGCCGGGGGGGCGAATCCTACGAGCAGTACTTC. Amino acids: CASSRRGGESYEQYF.

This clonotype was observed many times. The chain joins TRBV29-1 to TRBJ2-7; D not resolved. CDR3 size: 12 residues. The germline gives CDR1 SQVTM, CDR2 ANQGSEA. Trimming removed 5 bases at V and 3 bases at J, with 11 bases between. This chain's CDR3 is CSVSQDYYEQYF. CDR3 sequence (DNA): TGCAGCGTTTCCCAGGATTACTACGAGCAGTACTTC.

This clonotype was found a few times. The CDR3: CASSLYLGSSYNEQFF. For the CDR3, the DNA is TGTGCCAGCAGTTTATACTTGGGGAGCTCCTACAATGAGCAGTTCTTC. V gene TRBV27 combines with J gene TRBJ2-1; D may be TRBD2 (5 bases). The CDR3 contains 16 residues. The V end was cut by 1 base, the J end by 0 bases, with 10 bases between. CDR1 is MNHEY, CDR2 SMNVEV, per germline (reference sequence).

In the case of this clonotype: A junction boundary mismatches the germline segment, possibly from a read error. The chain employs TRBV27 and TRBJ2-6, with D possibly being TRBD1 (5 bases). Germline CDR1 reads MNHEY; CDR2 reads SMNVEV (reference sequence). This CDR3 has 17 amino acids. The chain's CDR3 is CASGAGSTSSGANVRTF. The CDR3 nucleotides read TGTGCCAGCGGAGCAGGGTCCACTTCCTCTGGGGCCAACGTCCGGACTTTC.

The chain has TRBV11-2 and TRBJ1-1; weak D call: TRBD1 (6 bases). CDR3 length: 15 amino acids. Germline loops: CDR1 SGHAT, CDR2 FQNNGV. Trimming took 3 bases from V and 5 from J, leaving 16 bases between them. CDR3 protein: CASSLSPDSRTEAFF. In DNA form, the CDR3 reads TGTGCCAGCAGCTTGTCACCGGACAGCCGGACTGAAGCTTTCTTT. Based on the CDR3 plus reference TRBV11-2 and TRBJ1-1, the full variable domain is EAGVAQSPRYKIIEKRQSVAFWCNPISGHATLYWYQQILGQGPKLLIQFQNNGVVDDSQLPKDRFSAERLKGVDSTLKIQPAKLEDSAVYLCASSLSPDSRTEAFFGQGTRLTVV.

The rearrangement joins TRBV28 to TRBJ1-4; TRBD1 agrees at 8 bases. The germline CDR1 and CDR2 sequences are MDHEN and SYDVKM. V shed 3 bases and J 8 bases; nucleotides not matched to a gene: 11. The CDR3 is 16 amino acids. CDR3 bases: TGTGCCAGCAGTTTGGGCCGACAGGGGTGGCAGGAAAAACTGTTTTTT. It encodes CASSLGRQGWQEKLFF. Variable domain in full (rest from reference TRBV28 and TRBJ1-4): DVKVTQSSRYLVKRTGEKVFLECVQDMDHENMFWYRQDPGLGLRLIYFSYDVKMKEKGDIPEGYSVSREKKERFSLILESASTNQTSMYLCASSLGRQGWQEKLFFGSGTQLSVL.

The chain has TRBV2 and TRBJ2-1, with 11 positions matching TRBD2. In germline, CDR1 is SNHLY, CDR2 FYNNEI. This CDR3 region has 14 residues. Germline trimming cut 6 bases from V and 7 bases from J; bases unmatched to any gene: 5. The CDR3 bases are TGTGCCAGCAGGAGACTAGCGGGGACGAATGAGCAGTTCTTC. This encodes CASRRLAGTNEQFF.

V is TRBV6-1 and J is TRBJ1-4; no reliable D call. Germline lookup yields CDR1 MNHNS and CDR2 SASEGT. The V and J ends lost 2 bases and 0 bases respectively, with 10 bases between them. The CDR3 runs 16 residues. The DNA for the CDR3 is TGTGCCAGCAGTGAATGGGGTCTTGCAACTAATGAAAAACTGTTTTTT. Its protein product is CASSEWGLATNEKLFF.

The CDR3 DNA follows: TGCGCCAGCAGCGTCCCTCAGGGGCGAACCTACAATGAGCAGTTCTTC. Translating gives CASSVPQGRTYNEQFF. The V and J genes are TRBV10-2 and TRBJ2-1; TRBD1 is a possible D gene (6 bases). The CDR3 loop spans 16 amino acids. Trimming cost V 6 bases and J 2 bases, with 17 bases left between them. Germline-derived CDR1 and CDR2 are WSHSY and SAAADI.

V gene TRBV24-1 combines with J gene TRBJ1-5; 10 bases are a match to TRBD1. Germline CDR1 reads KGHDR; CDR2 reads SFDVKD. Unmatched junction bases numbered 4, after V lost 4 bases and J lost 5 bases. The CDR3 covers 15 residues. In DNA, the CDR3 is TGTGCCACCAGTGACCCCGGACAGGGGGATCAGCCCCAGCATTTT. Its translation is CATSDPGQGDQPQHF.

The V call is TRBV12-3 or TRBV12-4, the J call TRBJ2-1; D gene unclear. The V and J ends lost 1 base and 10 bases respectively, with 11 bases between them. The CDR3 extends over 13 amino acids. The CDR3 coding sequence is TGTGCCAGCAGTTTAGGGGTCGCGAGCGAGCAGTTCTTC. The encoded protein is CASSLGVASEQFF.

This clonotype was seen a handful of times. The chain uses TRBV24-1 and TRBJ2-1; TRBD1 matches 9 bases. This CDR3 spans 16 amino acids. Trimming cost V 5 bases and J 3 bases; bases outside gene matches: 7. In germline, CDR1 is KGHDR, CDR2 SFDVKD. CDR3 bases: TGTGCCACCAGTGCCCTAACAGGGGGCAGCTACAATGAGCAGTTCTTC. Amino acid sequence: CATSALTGGSYNEQFF.

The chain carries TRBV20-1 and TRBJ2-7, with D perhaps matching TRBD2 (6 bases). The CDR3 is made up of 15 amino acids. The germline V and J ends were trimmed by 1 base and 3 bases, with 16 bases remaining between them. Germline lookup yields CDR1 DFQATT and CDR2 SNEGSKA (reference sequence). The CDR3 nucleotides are TGCAGTGCTAGAGGGTGGGTAGCGGAGGTCTACGAGCAGTACTTC. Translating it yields CSARGWVAEVYEQYF.

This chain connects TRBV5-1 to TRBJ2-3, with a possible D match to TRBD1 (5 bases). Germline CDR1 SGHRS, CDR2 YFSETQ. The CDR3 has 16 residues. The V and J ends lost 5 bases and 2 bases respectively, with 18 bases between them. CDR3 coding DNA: TGCGCCAGCAGGCACAACGGCGCAGGGTCCACAGATACGCAGTATTTT. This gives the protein CASRHNGAGSTDTQYF.

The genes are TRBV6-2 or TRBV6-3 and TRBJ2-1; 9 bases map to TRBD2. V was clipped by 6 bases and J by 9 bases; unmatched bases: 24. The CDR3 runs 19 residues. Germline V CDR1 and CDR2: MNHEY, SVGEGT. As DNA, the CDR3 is TGTGCCAGCAGCTATTTAAACCTGGAGGGGGGACTAGCATTCGGTGAGCAGTTCTTC. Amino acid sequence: CASSYLNLEGGLAFGEQFF.

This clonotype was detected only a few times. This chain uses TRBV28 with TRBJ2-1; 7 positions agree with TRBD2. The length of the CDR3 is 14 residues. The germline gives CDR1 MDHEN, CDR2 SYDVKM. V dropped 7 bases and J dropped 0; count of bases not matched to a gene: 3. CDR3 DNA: TGTGCCAGCATGGGCGGGAGCTCCTACAATGAGCAGTTCTTC. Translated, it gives CASMGGSSYNEQFF.

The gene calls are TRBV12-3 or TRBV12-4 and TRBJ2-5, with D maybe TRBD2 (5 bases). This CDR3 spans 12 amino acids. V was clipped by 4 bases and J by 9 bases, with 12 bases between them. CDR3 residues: CASSSGVEAQYF. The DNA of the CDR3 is TGTGCCAGCAGTTCCGGTGTGGAGGCCCAGTACTTC.

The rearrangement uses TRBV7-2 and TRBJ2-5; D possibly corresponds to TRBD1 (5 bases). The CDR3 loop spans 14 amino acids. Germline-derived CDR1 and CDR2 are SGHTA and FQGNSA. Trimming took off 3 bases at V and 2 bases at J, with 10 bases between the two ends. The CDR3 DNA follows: TGTGCCAGCAGCTTCGACAGCGTACAAGAGACCCAGTACTTC. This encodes CASSFDSVQETQYF.

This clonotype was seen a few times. CDR3 sequence (DNA): TGTGCCAGCAGCGTAGACAATCGAGATTCACCCCTCCACTTT. The encoded protein is CASSVDNRDSPLHF. This chain joins TRBV9 and TRBJ1-6; D is ambiguous. The V gene lost 0 bases and the J gene lost 8 bases, with 9 bases spanning the gap. The CDR3 is 14 amino acids. Germline values: CDR1 SGDLS, CDR2 YYNGEE.

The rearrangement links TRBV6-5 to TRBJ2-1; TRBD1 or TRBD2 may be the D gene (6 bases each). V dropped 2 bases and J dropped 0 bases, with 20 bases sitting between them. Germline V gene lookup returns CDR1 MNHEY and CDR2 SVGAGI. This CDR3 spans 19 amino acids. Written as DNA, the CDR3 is TGTGCCAGCAGTTACCTACCCCGGGGGCCAGAGAGCTCCTACAATGAGCAGTTCTTC. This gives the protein CASSYLPRGPESSYNEQFF.

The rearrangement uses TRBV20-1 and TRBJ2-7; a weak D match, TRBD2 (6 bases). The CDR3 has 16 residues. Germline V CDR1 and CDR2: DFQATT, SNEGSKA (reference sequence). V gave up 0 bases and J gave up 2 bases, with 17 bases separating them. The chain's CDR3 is CSAREPPATGAYEQYF. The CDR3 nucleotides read TGCAGTGCTAGAGAACCCCCAGCGACGGGGGCCTACGAGCAGTACTTC.

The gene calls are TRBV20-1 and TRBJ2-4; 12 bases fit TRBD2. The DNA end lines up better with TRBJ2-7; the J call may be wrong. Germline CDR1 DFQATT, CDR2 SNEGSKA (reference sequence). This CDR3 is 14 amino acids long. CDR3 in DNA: TGCAGTGCTCCCCGACTAGCGGGAGCTTACGAGCAGTACTTC. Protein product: CSAPRLAGAYEQYF.

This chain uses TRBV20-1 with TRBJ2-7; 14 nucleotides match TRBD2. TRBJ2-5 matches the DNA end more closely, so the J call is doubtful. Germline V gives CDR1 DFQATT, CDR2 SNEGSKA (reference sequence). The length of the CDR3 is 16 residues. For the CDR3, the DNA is TGCAGTGCTAGAGATTTTGGGACTAGCGGGAGTGAGACCCAGTACTTC. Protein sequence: CSARDFGTSGSETQYF.

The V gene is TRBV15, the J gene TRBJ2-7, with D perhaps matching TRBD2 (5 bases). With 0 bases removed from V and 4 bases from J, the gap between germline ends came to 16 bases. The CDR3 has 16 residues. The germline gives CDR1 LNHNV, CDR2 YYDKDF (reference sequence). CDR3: CATSRDDTGKWYEQYF. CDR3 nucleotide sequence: TGTGCCACCAGCAGAGATGATACGGGAAAATGGTACGAGCAGTACTTC.

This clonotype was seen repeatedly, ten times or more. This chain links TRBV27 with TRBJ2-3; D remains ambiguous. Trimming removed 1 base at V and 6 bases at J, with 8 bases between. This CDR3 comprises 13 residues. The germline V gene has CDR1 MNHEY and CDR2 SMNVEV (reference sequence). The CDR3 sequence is CASSLFRRDTQYF. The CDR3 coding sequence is TGTGCCAGCAGTTTATTCAGAAGGGATACGCAGTATTTT.

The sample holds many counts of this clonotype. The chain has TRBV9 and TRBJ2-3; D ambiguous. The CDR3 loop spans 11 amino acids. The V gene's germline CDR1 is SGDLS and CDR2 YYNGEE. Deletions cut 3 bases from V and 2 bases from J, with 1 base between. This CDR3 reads CASSATDTQYF. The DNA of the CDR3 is TGTGCCAGCAGCGCCACAGATACGCAGTATTTT.

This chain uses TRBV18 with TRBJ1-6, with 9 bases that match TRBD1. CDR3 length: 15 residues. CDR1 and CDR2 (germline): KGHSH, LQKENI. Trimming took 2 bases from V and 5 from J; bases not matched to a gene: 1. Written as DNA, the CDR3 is TGTGCCAGCTCACCAAGGACAGGGGATAATTCACCCCTCCACTTT. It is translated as CASSPRTGDNSPLHF. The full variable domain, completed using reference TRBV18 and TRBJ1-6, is NAGVMQNPRHLVRRRGQEARLRCSPMKGHSHVYWYRQLPEEGLKFMVYLQKENIIDESGMPKERFSAEFPKEGPSILRIQQVVRGDSAAYFCASSPRTGDNSPLHFGNGTRLTVT.